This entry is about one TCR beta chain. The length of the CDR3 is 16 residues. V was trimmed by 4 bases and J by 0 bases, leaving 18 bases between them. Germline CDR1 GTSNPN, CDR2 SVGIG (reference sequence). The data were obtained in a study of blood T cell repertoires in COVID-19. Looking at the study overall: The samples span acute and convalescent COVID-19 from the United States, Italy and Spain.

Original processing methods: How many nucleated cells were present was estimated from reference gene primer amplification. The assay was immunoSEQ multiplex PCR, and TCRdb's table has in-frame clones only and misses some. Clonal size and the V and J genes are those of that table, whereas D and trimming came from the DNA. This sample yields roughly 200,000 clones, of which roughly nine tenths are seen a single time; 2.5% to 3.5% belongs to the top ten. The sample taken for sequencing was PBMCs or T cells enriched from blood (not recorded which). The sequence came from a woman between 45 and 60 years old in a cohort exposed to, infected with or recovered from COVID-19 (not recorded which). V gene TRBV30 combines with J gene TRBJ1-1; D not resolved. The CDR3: CAWTKIRTGMNTEAFF. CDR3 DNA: TGTGCCTGGACCAAAATTAGGACGGGGATGAACACTGAAGCTTTCTTT.